In this sample, the clone carrying this TCR beta chain turned up a few times. MiXCR, applied by TCRdb to the 5' RACE reads, yields one record per CDR3 protein. The sample lists around 220,000 distinct CDR3 sequences, over 11% occurring once. The data derive from a study of identical twins. Between the trimmed V and J ends, which lost 5 bases and 6 bases, there was a span of 11 bases. Looked up from germline, CDR1 is SGHTA and CDR2 is FQGNSA. CDR3 length: 13 amino acids. The V and J genes are TRBV7-2 and TRBJ2-4; the D gene is possibly TRBD2 (5 bases). The source of this sequence is a woman aged 18-29 years in good health. The specimen was memory (CD45RO+) T cells sorted from blood. In DNA, the CDR3 is TGTGCCAGCAGCCCCCAAGGAGGAAACATTCAGTACTTC. Translating it yields CASSPQGGNIQYF.